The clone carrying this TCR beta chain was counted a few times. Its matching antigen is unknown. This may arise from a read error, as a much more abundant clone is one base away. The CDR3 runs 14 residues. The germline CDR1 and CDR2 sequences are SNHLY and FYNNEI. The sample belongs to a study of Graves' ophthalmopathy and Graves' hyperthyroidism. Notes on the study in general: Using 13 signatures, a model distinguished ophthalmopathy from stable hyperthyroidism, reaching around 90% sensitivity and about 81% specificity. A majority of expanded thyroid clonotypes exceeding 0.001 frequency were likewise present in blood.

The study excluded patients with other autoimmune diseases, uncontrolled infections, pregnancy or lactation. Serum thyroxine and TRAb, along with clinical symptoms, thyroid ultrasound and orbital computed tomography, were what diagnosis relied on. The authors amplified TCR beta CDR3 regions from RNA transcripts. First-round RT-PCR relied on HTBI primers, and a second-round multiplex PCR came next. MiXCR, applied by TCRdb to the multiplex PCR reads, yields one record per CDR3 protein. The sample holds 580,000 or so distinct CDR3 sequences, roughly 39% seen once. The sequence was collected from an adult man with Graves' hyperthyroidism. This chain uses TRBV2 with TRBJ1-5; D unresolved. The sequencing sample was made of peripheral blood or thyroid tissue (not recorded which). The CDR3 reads CTSSLGESNQPQHF. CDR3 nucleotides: TGTACCAGCAGTTTGGGTGAGAGCAATCAGCCCCAGCATTTT.